These 29 T cell receptor beta chains originate from one sample sequenced in a study of PD-1 blockade in classical Hodgkin lymphoma. Described time point: cycle 4 day 1 (C4D1), after six to seven weeks of nivolumab. In every patient, relapse followed autologous stem cell transplantation, while exposure to brentuximab vedotin differed. TCRdb's copy holds only in-frame clones and misses some; the assay was immunoSEQ multiplex PCR. The sample carries 90,000 to 100,000 clones, around four fifths recorded once. The specimen comprised peripheral blood mononuclear cells (PBMCs), sampled before the fourth cycle of nivolumab. These receptors all come from a human donor with classical Hodgkin lymphoma.

The table lists this clone with a count of one. The V call is TRBV10-3, the J call TRBJ2-5; 7 bases map to TRBD2. The CDR3 contains 15 residues. Germline CDR1 is ENHRY and CDR2 is SYGVKD. V lost 6 bases and J lost 0; bases outside the gene matches: 7. CDR3 residues: CAISAGRTYQETQYF. DNA of the CDR3: TGTGCCATCAGCGCCGGGAGGACGTACCAAGAGACCCAGTACTTC.

The chain has TRBV28 and TRBJ2-5, with D perhaps being TRBD1 or TRBD2 (5 bases each). V was clipped by 7 bases and J by 0 bases, with 21 bases between them. Germline V gene lookup returns CDR1 MDHEN and CDR2 SYDVKM. This CDR3 contains 17 residues. CDR3 sequence (DNA): TGTGCCAGCACCCTAAGGGGATTTGGGGGATACCAAGAGACCCAGTACTTC. It translates to CASTLRGFGGYQETQYF. Full variable domain (missing parts from reference TRBV28 and TRBJ2-5): DVKVTQSSRYLVKRTGEKVFLECVQDMDHENMFWYRQDPGLGLRLIYFSYDVKMKEKGDIPEGYSVSREKKERFSLILESASTNQTSMYLCASTLRGFGGYQETQYFGPGTRLLVL.

The chain combines TRBV5-4 with TRBJ2-5; D call uncertain. The length of the CDR3 is 14 residues. Germline V lookup: CDR1 SGHNT, CDR2 YYREEE (reference sequence). Between the trimmed V and J ends, which lost 0 bases and 0 bases, there was a span of 6 bases. The CDR3 sequence is CASSLGADQETQYF. The CDR3 DNA is TGTGCCAGCAGCTTGGGGGCAGACCAAGAGACCCAGTACTTC.

V and J are TRBV9 and TRBJ2-3; the match to TRBD1 covers 7 bases. The length of the CDR3 is 17 residues. The germline V gene has CDR1 SGDLS and CDR2 YYNGEE. V was clipped by 0 bases and J by 4 bases; unmatched bases: 11. The CDR3 is CASSVGGVGGYADTQYF. The CDR3 bases are TGTGCCAGCAGCGTAGGGGGCGTAGGGGGCTATGCAGATACGCAGTATTTT.

Regarding this clone: Other DNA sequences in this specimen translate into the identical CDR3. The rearrangement links TRBV27 to TRBJ2-3, with no clear D. Germline CDR1 reads MNHEY; CDR2 reads SMNVEV (reference sequence). Trimming stripped 7 bases from V and 0 bases from J, with 8 bases between. The CDR3 covers 13 residues. This CDR3 reads CASKGSSTDTQYF. CDR3 nucleotides: TGTGCCAGCAAAGGCTCTAGCACAGATACGCAGTATTTT.

The chain joins TRBV10-3 to TRBJ1-5; D is perhaps TRBD1 (5 bases). V was trimmed by 4 bases and J by 5 bases, leaving 15 bases between them. Germline loops: CDR1 ENHRY, CDR2 SYGVKD. There are 15 residues in the CDR3. CDR3 sequence: CAISVGEGRHQPQHF. The CDR3 region has the DNA TGTGCCATCAGTGTTGGAGAGGGACGGCATCAGCCCCAGCATTTT.

The CDR3 DNA is TGTGCCAGCAGCCGGACTCCCGAGGGAACCGGGGAGCTGTTTTTT. This translates into CASSRTPEGTGELFF. The chain combines TRBV7-9 with TRBJ2-2, with a possible D match to TRBD2 (5 bases). The CDR3 is 15 residues long. In germline, CDR1 is SEHNR, CDR2 FQNEAQ (reference sequence). The V and J ends lost 5 bases and 5 bases respectively, with 15 bases between them. Drawing the rest from reference TRBV7-9 and TRBJ2-2, the complete variable domain is DTGVSQNPRHKITKRGQNVTFRCDPISEHNRLYWYRQTLGQGPEFLTYFQNEAQLEKSRLLSDRFSAERPKGSFSTLEIQRTEQGDSAMYLCASSRTPEGTGELFFGEGSRLTVL.

The J gene is TRBJ2-1, the V gene TRBV18, with D unclear. With 1 base removed from V and 5 bases from J, the gap between germline ends came to 12 bases. CDR1 is KGHSH and CDR2 is LQKENI in the germline V gene. The CDR3 loop spans 15 amino acids. CDR3 amino acids: CASSPLSLPDNEQFF. DNA of the CDR3: TGTGCCAGCTCACCACTTTCCCTCCCGGACAATGAGCAGTTCTTC.

This clone has more than one count but fewer than ten. V is TRBV7-6 and J is TRBJ2-7; TRBD2 matches 14 bases. This CDR3 has 15 amino acids. V dropped 4 bases and J dropped 4; count of bases not matched to a gene: 3. Germline loops: CDR1 SGHVS, CDR2 FNYEAQ. CDR3 sequence: CASSSGTSGRYEQYF. CDR3 sequence (DNA): TGTGCCAGCAGCTCAGGGACTAGCGGGAGATACGAGCAGTACTTC.

The rearrangement links TRBV15 to TRBJ2-7; no definite D call. Looked up from germline, CDR1 is LNHNV and CDR2 is YYDKDF (reference sequence). The V gene lost 1 base and the J gene lost 2 bases, with 18 bases spanning the gap. The CDR3 has 17 amino acids. CDR3 region: CATSRGSIRTNTYEQYF. CDR3 DNA sequence: TGTGCCACCAGCAGAGGGTCGATACGAACGAATACCTACGAGCAGTACTTC.

This clone was counted once. This chain connects TRBV7-8 to TRBJ1-5; the match to TRBD1 covers 8 bases. The junction had 11 bases not matched to a gene; V was cut back by 2 bases and J by 5 bases. In germline, CDR1 is SGHVS, CDR2 FQNEAQ. The CDR3 has 17 amino acids. The CDR3 DNA follows: TGTGCCAGCAGCTTAAGGCCCGACAGGGGAGGGGATCAGCCCCAGCATTTT. This translates into CASSLRPDRGGDQPQHF.

This chain uses TRBV6-6 with TRBJ2-7; D may match TRBD1 or TRBD2 (5 bases each). In germline, CDR1 is MNHNY, CDR2 SVGAGI (reference sequence). The V gene lost 7 bases and the J gene lost 4 bases, with 20 bases spanning the gap. The CDR3 extends over 15 amino acids. The CDR3 nucleotides read TGTGCCAGCAATGTACCCGGGACCAGGTCATACGAGCAGTACTTC. Its translation is CASNVPGTRSYEQYF.

This chain connects TRBV9 to TRBJ2-5; 11 bases map to TRBD1. V gave up 3 bases and J gave up 5 bases; unmatched junction bases: 6. The CDR3 has 15 amino acids. CDR1 and CDR2 (germline): SGDLS, YYNGEE. The CDR3 region is CASSARTGGSETQYF. CDR3 bases: TGTGCCAGCAGCGCTCGGACAGGGGGCTCCGAGACCCAGTACTTC. Full variable domain (outside the CDR3, taken from reference TRBV9 and TRBJ2-5): DSGVTQTPKHLITATGQRVTLRCSPRSGDLSVYWYQQSLDQGLQFLIQYYNGEERAKGNILERFSAQQFPDLHSELNLSSLELGDSALYFCASSARTGGSETQYFGPGTRLLVL.

In its sample, this clone was seen once. This rearrangement joins TRBV25-1 to TRBJ1-2; no definite D call. There are 14 residues in the CDR3. Germline CDR1 is MGHDK and CDR2 is SYGVNS. V was pared by 4 bases and J by 5 bases, with 14 bases between. The CDR3 DNA sequence: TGTGCCAGCAGTGCGGGCCAGTTCGCGTATGGCTACACCTTC. The encoded protein is CASSAGQFAYGYTF.

The V gene is TRBV6-1, the J gene TRBJ1-2; 8 bases fit TRBD1. Looked up from germline, CDR1 is MNHNS and CDR2 is SASEGT. V gave up 8 bases and J gave up 4 bases; unmatched junction bases: 12. The CDR3 extends over 15 amino acids. The CDR3 here is CASFPRPTGVYGYTF. In DNA, the CDR3 is TGTGCCAGCTTCCCTAGACCGACAGGGGTCTATGGCTACACCTTC.

This clone is a singleton in its sample. The gene calls are TRBV2 and TRBJ2-7; the D is unclear. Trimming left V 11 bases short and J 0 bases short, with 11 bases between. The CDR3 spans 12 residues. CDR1 and CDR2 from the germline V gene are SNHLY and FYNNEI. CDR3 sequence: CADSFNSYEQYF. CDR3 bases: TGTGCCGACTCCTTTAACTCCTACGAGCAGTACTTC.

On this clone: Other DNA variants within this sample encode the same CDR3. The chain links TRBV6-5 to TRBJ2-3; D ambiguous. CDR3 length: 11 residues. CDR1 is MNHEY and CDR2 is SVGAGI in the germline V gene. V lost 0 bases to trimming and J lost 5 bases, with 0 bases between them. CDR3 in DNA: TGTGCCAGCAGTTACTCAGATACGCAGTATTTT. Residues: CASSYSDTQYF.

J is TRBJ2-1 and V is TRBV27; a possible D gene is TRBD2 (5 bases). V gave up 3 bases and J gave up 6 bases, with 30 bases separating them. There are 20 residues in the CDR3. Per the germline V gene, CDR1 is MNHEY and CDR2 is SMNVEV (reference sequence). This CDR3 is CASSFSRGLVPARNPNEQFF. CDR3 in DNA: TGTGCCAGCAGTTTTAGCCGCGGGTTGGTCCCTGCCAGAAACCCCAATGAGCAGTTCTTC.

The chain couples TRBV2 to TRBJ1-2, with D possibly matching TRBD1 (5 bases). The ends were cut back, 3 bases at V and 6 bases at J, with 8 bases in the middle. This CDR3 comprises 12 residues. Germline values: CDR1 SNHLY, CDR2 FYNNEI. The CDR3 DNA follows: TGTGCCAGCAGTGACTCAGGGAATGGCTACACCTTC. Translation: CASSDSGNGYTF.

The chain links TRBV29-1 to TRBJ2-7; D call uncertain. V lost 1 base, J lost 0 bases, and 7 bases lay in between. The CDR3 loop spans 13 amino acids. In germline, CDR1 is SQVTM, CDR2 ANQGSEA. This CDR3 is CSVEVQSSYEQYF. The CDR3 DNA reads as TGCAGCGTTGAAGTACAGAGCTCCTACGAGCAGTACTTC.

This chain connects TRBV18 to TRBJ2-7; D gene ambiguous. With 5 bases removed from V and 2 bases from J, the gap between germline ends came to 13 bases. The CDR3 totals 14 residues. Germline CDR1 reads KGHSH; CDR2 reads LQKENI. The CDR3 spells CASSSKAETYEQYF. The CDR3 DNA reads TGTGCCAGCTCATCAAAAGCTGAAACCTACGAGCAGTACTTC.

The sample holds a few counts of this clone. The chain links TRBV4-1 to TRBJ2-1; 9 bases line up with TRBD2. The CDR3 sequence is 17 residues long. Germline V gene lookup returns CDR1 MGHRA and CDR2 YSYEKL. J lost 7 bases, V lost 0 bases, and 10 bases had no gene match. CDR3 nucleotides: TGCGCCAGCAGCCAAGATTGGGGCGGGAGGGCCTGGAATGAGCAGTTCTTC. Translation: CASSQDWGGRAWNEQFF.

In its sample, this clone was seen a few times. The chain is built from TRBV6-5 and TRBJ2-1; possibly TRBD1 or TRBD2 for D (6 bases each). Germline CDR1 reads MNHEY; CDR2 reads SVGAGI. Trimming took off 8 bases at V and 0 bases at J, with 14 bases between the two ends. The CDR3 consists of 15 residues. This chain's CDR3 is CASLGGPGSYNEQFF. The CDR3 region has the DNA TGTGCCAGCCTTGGGGGGCCTGGCTCCTACAATGAGCAGTTCTTC.

The V call is TRBV19, the J call TRBJ2-2; 7 bases agree with TRBD1. V gave up 5 bases and J gave up 0 bases; unmatched junction bases: 6. This CDR3 is built from 16 residues. Germline V CDR1 and CDR2: LNHDA, SQIVND (reference sequence). The CDR3 nucleotides are TGTGCCAGTAGTGTTCTTACAGGGGCGAACACCGGGGAGCTGTTTTTT. Amino acid sequence: CASSVLTGANTGELFF.

The CDR3 bases are TGTGCCAGCAGGGGACAGGGTAACACTGAAGCTTTCTTT. Translating gives CASRGQGNTEAFF. The V and J genes are TRBV5-4 and TRBJ1-1; 9 positions match TRBD1. Germline V gene lookup returns CDR1 SGHNT and CDR2 YYREEE (reference sequence). The CDR3 extends over 13 amino acids. After removal of 5 bases from V and 2 bases from J, the junction contained 1 base not matched to a gene.

The rearrangement uses TRBV7-2 and TRBJ2-2; D is perhaps TRBD2 (6 bases). With 3 bases removed from V and 0 bases from J, the gap between germline ends came to 8 bases. Germline CDR1 and CDR2: SGHTA and FQGNSA. There are 15 residues in the CDR3. CDR3 residues: CASSFGGSNTGELFF. The CDR3 region has the DNA TGTGCCAGCAGCTTCGGGGGTTCGAACACCGGGGAGCTGTTTTTT. Full variable domain (outside the CDR3, taken from reference TRBV7-2 and TRBJ2-2): GAGVSQSPSNKVTEKGKDVELRCDPISGHTALYWYRQSLGQGLEFLIYFQGNSAPDKSGLPSDRFSAERTGGSVSTLTIQRTQQEDSAVYLCASSFGGSNTGELFFGEGSRLTVL.

The CDR3 sequence: CASSVGRGTYNEQFF. CDR3 nucleotides: TGTGCCAGCAGCGTAGGGAGGGGAACCTACAATGAGCAGTTCTTC. The chain is built from TRBV9 and TRBJ2-1, with D possibly matching TRBD2 (6 bases). The CDR3 has 15 residues. V lost 0 bases and J 2 bases, leaving 9 bases between the germline ends. CDR1 SGDLS and CDR2 YYNGEE come from the germline V gene. Combining the CDR3 with reference TRBV9 and TRBJ2-1 gives the whole variable domain DSGVTQTPKHLITATGQRVTLRCSPRSGDLSVYWYQQSLDQGLQFLIQYYNGEERAKGNILERFSAQQFPDLHSELNLSSLELGDSALYFCASSVGRGTYNEQFFGPGTRLTVL.

Only one count was recorded for this clone. The chain employs TRBV27 and TRBJ2-1, with D maybe TRBD2 (6 bases). Trimming shortened V by 4 bases and J by 8 bases, and 15 bases separated the two germline ends. Germline assignment: CDR1 MNHEY and CDR2 SMNVEV (reference sequence). The CDR3 consists of 14 residues. DNA for the CDR3: TGTGCCAGCAGTTGGGGCAGGGAGGTGGATGAGCAGTTCTTC. This encodes CASSWGREVDEQFF.

The rearrangement uses TRBV6-5 and TRBJ2-7; D unresolved. Germline V gene data show CDR1 as MNHEY and CDR2 as SVGAGI. The germline V and J ends were trimmed by 3 bases and 3 bases, with 6 bases remaining between them. This CDR3 region has 12 residues. CDR3 loop: CASSYPSYEQYF. CDR3 nucleotide sequence: TGTGCCAGCAGTTATCCCAGCTACGAGCAGTACTTC.